The present T cell receptor beta chain was sequenced within a study of T cell responses to AZD1222 COVID-19 vaccine. The germline CDR1 and CDR2 sequences are MNHEY and SVGEGT. With 7 bases removed from V and 1 base from J, the gap between germline ends came to 14 bases. The CDR3 has 14 residues. Method: immunoSEQ multiplex PCR; TCRdb's copy keeps in-frame clones and lacks some. Here the sample spans about 130,000 clones, more than 70% being singletons. This sequence was found in an adult in good health. The rearrangement uses TRBV6-2 or TRBV6-3 and TRBJ2-7; TRBD1 might be the D (7 bases). Sequencing was performed on peripheral blood, taken on day 0 of AZD1222 vaccination. CDR3 sequence: CASTPRGASYEQYF. CDR3 bases: TGTGCCAGCACCCCCAGGGGGGCATCCTACGAGCAGTACTTC.